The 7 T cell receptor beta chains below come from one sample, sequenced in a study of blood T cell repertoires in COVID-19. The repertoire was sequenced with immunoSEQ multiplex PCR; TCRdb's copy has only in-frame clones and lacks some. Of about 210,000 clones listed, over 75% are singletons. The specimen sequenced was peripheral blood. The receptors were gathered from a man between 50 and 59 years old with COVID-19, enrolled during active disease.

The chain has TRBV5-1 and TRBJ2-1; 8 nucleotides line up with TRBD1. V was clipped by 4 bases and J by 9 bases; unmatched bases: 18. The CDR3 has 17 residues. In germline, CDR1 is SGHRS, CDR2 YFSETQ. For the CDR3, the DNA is TGCGCCAGCAGCCACAGGGGGTCCAGGCCCCATGTCAGTGAGCAGTTCTTC. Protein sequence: CASSHRGSRPHVSEQFF.

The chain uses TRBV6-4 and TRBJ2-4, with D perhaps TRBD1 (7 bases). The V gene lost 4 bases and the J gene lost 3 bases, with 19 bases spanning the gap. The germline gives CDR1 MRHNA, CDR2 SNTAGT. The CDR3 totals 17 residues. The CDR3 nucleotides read TGTGCCAGCAGTGGAGGGGAGGACAGGTGGGACAAAAACATTCAGTACTTC. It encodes CASSGGEDRWDKNIQYF.

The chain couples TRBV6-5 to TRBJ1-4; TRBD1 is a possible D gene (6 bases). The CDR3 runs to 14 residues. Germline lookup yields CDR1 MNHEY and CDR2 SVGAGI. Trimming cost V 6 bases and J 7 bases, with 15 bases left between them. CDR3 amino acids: CASRPYRVTEKLFF. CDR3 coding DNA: TGTGCCAGCAGGCCGTACAGGGTAACTGAAAAACTGTTTTTT.

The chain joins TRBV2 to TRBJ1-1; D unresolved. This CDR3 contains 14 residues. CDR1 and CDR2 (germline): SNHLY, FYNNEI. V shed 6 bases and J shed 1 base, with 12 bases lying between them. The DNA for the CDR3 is TGTGCCAGCAGAGGCAGGAGCGGGAACACTGAAGCTTTCTTT. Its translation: CASRGRSGNTEAFF.

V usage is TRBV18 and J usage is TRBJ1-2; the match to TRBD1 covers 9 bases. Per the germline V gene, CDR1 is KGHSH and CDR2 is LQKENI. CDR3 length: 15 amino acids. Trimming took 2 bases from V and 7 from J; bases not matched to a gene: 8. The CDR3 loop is CASSPTGDRASGYTF. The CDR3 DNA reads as TGTGCCAGCTCACCAACAGGGGACAGGGCTTCTGGCTACACCTTC.

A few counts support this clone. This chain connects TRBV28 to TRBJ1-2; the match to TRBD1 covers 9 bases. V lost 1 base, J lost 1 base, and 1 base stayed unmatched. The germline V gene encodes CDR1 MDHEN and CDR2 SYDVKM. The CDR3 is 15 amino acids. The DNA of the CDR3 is TGTGCCAGCAGTTTATCGGACAGGGGTAACTATGGCTACACCTTC. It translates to CASSLSDRGNYGYTF.

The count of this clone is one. The CDR3 region is CASRTATRSNQPQHF. CDR3 coding DNA: TGTGCCAGTCGAACAGCAACCAGGAGCAATCAGCCCCAGCATTTT. This chain links TRBV19 with TRBJ1-5, with D uncertain. The germline V and J ends were trimmed by 8 bases and 1 base, with 15 bases remaining between them. The CDR3 loop spans 15 amino acids. The germline V gene has CDR1 LNHDA and CDR2 SQIVND (reference sequence).